The 21 T cell receptor beta chains reported below all come from one sample, sequenced in a study of PD-L1 blockade in urothelial cancer. Documented time point: pretreatment peripheral blood. Profiling relied on immunoSEQ multiplex PCR, and the TCRdb table lists in-frame clones only, not all of them. Counted here are fewer than 100,000 clones, around 85% occurring once; the ten biggest clones make up about 7.4%. This sample comprised PBMCs, obtained around atezolizumab (anti-PD-L1) treatment. These receptors all come from a man aged 35 to 55 with urothelial cancer.

V is TRBV28 and J is TRBJ1-4, with D possibly being TRBD1 (5 bases). With 2 bases removed from V and 3 bases from J, the gap between germline ends came to 10 bases. The germline V gene encodes CDR1 MDHEN and CDR2 SYDVKM. The CDR3 is made up of 15 amino acids. CDR3 in amino acids: CASSLDGTANEKLFF. The CDR3 DNA reads as TGTGCCAGCAGTTTAGATGGGACTGCTAATGAAAAACTGTTTTTT.

This chain joins TRBV18 and TRBJ2-3, with TRBD2 identical over 7 bases. The length of the CDR3 is 16 residues. Germline lookup yields CDR1 KGHSH and CDR2 LQKENI. Unmatched junction bases numbered 9, after V lost 2 bases and J lost 4 bases. CDR3: CASSPWATSLSDTQYF. The CDR3 DNA follows: TGTGCCAGCTCACCATGGGCGACTAGCCTTTCAGATACGCAGTATTTT.

The chain's CDR3 is CASSPQHTQYF. The CDR3 bases are TGTGCCAGCAGCCCACAGCATACTCAGTACTTC. The rearrangement joins TRBV11-1 to TRBJ2-4; no clear D. The CDR3 runs to 11 residues. V dropped 5 bases and J dropped 12 bases, with 11 bases sitting between them. Per the germline V gene, CDR1 is SGHAT and CDR2 is FQDESV (reference sequence). Based on the CDR3 plus reference TRBV11-1 and TRBJ2-4, the full variable domain is EAEVAQSPRYKITEKSQAVAFWCDPISGHATLYWYRQILGQGPELLVQFQDESVVDDSQLPKDRFSAERLKGVDSTLKIQPAELGDSAMYLCASSPQHTQYFGAGTRLSVL.

This sequence joins TRBV30 and TRBJ2-3; tentatively, D is TRBD2 (5 bases). Germline V gene data show CDR1 as GTSNPN and CDR2 as SVGIG (reference sequence). There are 15 residues in the CDR3. Trimming pared 0 bases from V and 2 bases from J, leaving 12 bases between. CDR3 in DNA: TGTGCCTGGAGTGTACGACGGGAACCCACAGATACGCAGTATTTT. It is translated as CAWSVRREPTDTQYF. The full variable domain, completed using reference TRBV30 and TRBJ2-3, is SQTIHQWPATLVQPVGSPLSLECTVEGTSNPNLYWYRQAAGRGLQLLFYSVGIGQISSEVPQNLSASRPQDRQFILSSKKLLLSDSGFYLCAWSVRREPTDTQYFGPGTRLTVL.

The chain has TRBV7-9 and TRBJ2-7, with 8 positions matching TRBD1. CDR1 is SEHNR, CDR2 FQNEAQ, per germline (reference sequence). This CDR3 has 13 amino acids. With V trimmed by 4 bases and J by 7 bases, 6 bases remained unmatched. This CDR3 reads CASSSGQGGEQYF. CDR3 coding DNA: TGTGCCAGCAGCTCAGGACAGGGCGGAGAGCAGTACTTC.

This sequence joins TRBV2 and TRBJ2-2; 8 nucleotides line up with TRBD1. The germline CDR1 and CDR2 sequences are SNHLY and FYNNEI. This CDR3 is 15 amino acids long. V was clipped by 3 bases and J by 3 bases; unmatched bases: 3. The CDR3 DNA reads TGTGCCAGCAGTGACTACAGGGGGGACACCGGGGAGCTGTTTTTT. The encoded protein is CASSDYRGDTGELFF.

V and J are TRBV19 and TRBJ2-3; 7 nucleotides align to TRBD1. The CDR3 runs to 16 residues. Trimming removed 5 bases from V and 4 bases from J; junction bases left unmatched: 12. Germline V gene sequence: CDR1 LNHDA, CDR2 SQIVND (reference sequence). The CDR3 sequence is CASSLPHPGGSDTQYF. CDR3 nucleotides: TGTGCCAGTAGTCTCCCGCATCCAGGGGGATCAGATACGCAGTATTTT.

This rearrangement joins TRBV12-2 to TRBJ2-1; the D call TRBD2 from the table was never checked on the DNA. TRBV12-2 is an annotated pseudogene. The CDR3 is 14 amino acids. CDR3 sequence reads: CASRLAGGYNEQFF. Written as DNA, the CDR3 is TGTGCAAGTCGCTTAGCGGGAGGCTACAATGAGCAGTTCTTC.

This chain connects TRBV10-1 to TRBJ2-7; D not resolved. CDR1 is WNHNN and CDR2 is SYGVQD in the germline V gene (reference sequence). V was trimmed by 4 bases and J by 0 bases, leaving 10 bases between them. This CDR3 contains 14 residues. This CDR3 is CASSVGLSSYEQYF. For the CDR3, the DNA is TGCGCCAGCAGTGTCGGGTTAAGCTCCTACGAGCAGTACTTC.

The count of this clone is one. J is TRBJ2-5 and V is TRBV2; 11 bases line up with TRBD1. Germline V gene sequence: CDR1 SNHLY, CDR2 FYNNEI. The CDR3 runs 15 residues. V lost 7 bases to trimming and J lost 4 bases; unmatched junction nucleotides: 8. This CDR3 is CASTRDRGFRETQYF. Here the CDR3 DNA reads TGTGCCAGCACCCGGGACAGGGGGTTTCGAGAGACCCAGTACTTC.

The chain joins TRBV27 to TRBJ2-6; a possible D gene is TRBD1 (5 bases). Deletions cut 4 bases from V and 0 bases from J, with 16 bases between. The CDR3 consists of 18 residues. Germline loops: CDR1 MNHEY, CDR2 SMNVEV (reference sequence). The CDR3 sequence: CASSWAGLFRSGANVLTF. CDR3 nucleotide sequence: TGTGCCAGCAGTTGGGCAGGGCTCTTCCGCTCTGGGGCCAACGTCCTGACTTTC.

In DNA, the CDR3 is TGTGCCAGCAATAACAGGGTTGGGGGAAGTAATACTGAAGCTTTCTTT. It codes for CASNNRVGGSNTEAFF. This sequence joins TRBV27 and TRBJ1-1; the D gene is possibly TRBD1 (6 bases). CDR3 length: 16 residues. Germline V CDR1 and CDR2: MNHEY, SMNVEV (reference sequence). V lost 7 bases and J 5 bases, leaving 23 bases between the germline ends.

V and J are TRBV14 and TRBJ2-5, with 10 bases matching TRBD2. There are 16 residues in the CDR3. CDR1 and CDR2 (germline): SGHDN, FVKESK. The V and J ends lost 2 bases and 2 bases, in that order; junction bases with no gene match: 5. The CDR3 nucleotides are TGTGCCAGCAGCCAACCAACTAGCGGGAATCAAGAGACCCAGTACTTC. Its protein product is CASSQPTSGNQETQYF.

The rearrangement uses TRBV11-3 and TRBJ2-3; 11 positions match TRBD2. Germline CDR1 and CDR2: SGHNT and YENEEA. With 5 bases clipped from V and 1 base from J, the junction kept 5 bases outside the gene matches. There are 16 residues in the CDR3. The CDR3: CASSTNSGRGTDTQYF. The CDR3 coding sequence is TGTGCCAGCAGCACAAATAGCGGGAGGGGCACAGATACGCAGTATTTT.

Worth noting for this clone: At one of its ends the junction is not consistent with the germline gene, which may arise from a read error. The rearrangement joins TRBV7-7 to TRBJ1-4; D unresolved. CDR1 and CDR2 (germline): SSHAT, FNYEAQ (reference sequence). The CDR3 spans 13 residues. The CDR3 DNA sequence: TGTGCTAGCAGCTTAAGTTCGGGAGAGAAACTGTTTTTT. Protein sequence: CASSLSSGEKLFF.

The chain recombines TRBV18 with TRBJ1-1; no definite D call. The germline V and J ends were trimmed by 4 bases and 1 base, with 7 bases remaining between them. The CDR3 is made up of 13 amino acids. In germline, CDR1 is KGHSH, CDR2 LQKENI. CDR3 sequence (DNA): TGTGCCAGCTCACTGTGGGCGAACACTGAAGCTTTCTTT. This encodes CASSLWANTEAFF. Full variable domain (remainder filled in from reference TRBV18 and TRBJ1-1): NAGVMQNPRHLVRRRGQEARLRCSPMKGHSHVYWYRQLPEEGLKFMVYLQKENIIDESGMPKERFSAEFPKEGPSILRIQQVVRGDSAAYFCASSLWANTEAFFGQGTRLTVV.

The rearrangement joins TRBV14 to TRBJ2-7; 8 nucleotides align to TRBD2. The trim removed 0 bases at V and 2 bases at J, leaving 12 bases unmatched. The CDR3 extends over 18 amino acids. The V gene's germline CDR1 is SGHDN and CDR2 FVKESK. CDR3 protein: CASSQDDGSGIVTYEQYF. CDR3 nucleotide sequence: TGTGCCAGCAGCCAAGATGACGGTAGCGGGATCGTCACCTACGAGCAGTACTTC.

V gene TRBV19 combines with J gene TRBJ1-2, with D perhaps TRBD1 (5 bases). Trimming shortened V by 5 bases and J by 7 bases, and 20 bases separated the two germline ends. Germline CDR1 LNHDA, CDR2 SQIVND (reference sequence). This CDR3 has 15 amino acids. CDR3 sequence (DNA): TGTGCCAGTAGTCAACCTATGGGGGGGAAGAGTGGCTACACCTTC. Amino acids: CASSQPMGGKSGYTF. Full variable domain (rest looked up from reference TRBV19 and TRBJ1-2): DGGITQSPKYLFRKEGQNVTLSCEQNLNHDAMYWYRQDPGQGLRLIYYSQIVNDFQKGDIAEGYSVSREKKESFPLTVTSAQKNPTAFYLCASSQPMGGKSGYTFGSGTRLTVV.

The table lists this clone with a few counts. The rearrangement uses TRBV19 and TRBJ1-2; TRBD1 agrees at 10 bases. CDR3 size: 15 residues. Germline assignment: CDR1 LNHDA and CDR2 SQIVND (reference sequence). V lost 5 bases, J lost 6 bases, and 9 bases stayed unmatched. Written as DNA, the CDR3 is TGTGCCAGTAGTCCAAGCCTGGGACAGGGGCATGGCTACACCTTC. The encoded protein is CASSPSLGQGHGYTF.

The chain combines TRBV28 with TRBJ1-3; possible D gene TRBD1, 6 bases. There are 16 residues in the CDR3. Germline CDR1 MDHEN, CDR2 SYDVKM. V lost 5 bases, J lost 1 base, and 15 bases lay in between. In DNA form, the CDR3 reads TGTGCCAGCAGTCCCCGGGGGGGGACATCTGGAAACACCATATATTTT. Amino acid sequence: CASSPRGGTSGNTIYF.

The chain uses TRBV7-3 and TRBJ2-1, with 9 bases lining up with TRBD1. The ends lost 4 bases at V and 3 bases at J; junction bases unmatched: 4. Germline V gene sequence: CDR1 SGHTA, CDR2 FQGTGA. The CDR3 covers 15 residues. The CDR3 DNA reads TGTGCCAGCAGCTCAGGGGGACAGGGCTACAATGAGCAGTTCTTC. Protein product: CASSSGGQGYNEQFF.